The T cell receptor beta chain under discussion was sequenced for a study of tumor-infiltrating lymphocytes in primary liver carcinoma. Study findings and constraints: Tumor region pairs shared more overlap than did tumor-adjacent and tumor-blood pairs.

The length of the CDR3 is 14 residues. Total RNA and DNA came together from approximately 20-30 mg of bulk tissue without cell sorting. Surgical resection was used to treat these primary liver carcinoma patients. The template, roughly 550 ng total RNA, yielded TCR beta cDNA made with a constant-region primer. Researchers made the TCR beta libraries by running three nested multiplex PCR rounds with slightly modified ARM-PCR. The first two PCR rounds used TRBV1-TRBV30 primers with a Cbeta primer, 9 to 11 cycles each. TCRdb ran MiXCR on the multiplex PCR reads and lists one entry per CDR3 protein. The sample has 85,000 to 100,000 distinct CDR3 sequences; just under 70% are singletons. With respect to this clonotype: Its antigen is unknown. An end of the junction does not agree with germline; a read error may underlie this.

This receptor was obtained from a man aged 35 to 55 with primary liver carcinoma and hepatitis B virus infection. The J gene is TRBJ2-7, the V gene TRBV12-3 or TRBV12-4, with D possibly being TRBD1 (5 bases). The sequenced sample consisted of tumor-adjacent normal liver tissue. CDR3 amino acids: CVSSLHGQSYEQYF. CDR3 in DNA: TGTGTCAGCAGCCTCCATGGACAATCCTACGAGCAGTACTTC.